What follows are 30 T cell receptor beta chains derived from one specimen sequenced in a study of blood T cell repertoires in COVID-19. Here immunoSEQ multiplex PCR was the method, and the copy in TCRdb shows in-frame clones only, minus some. The repertoire consists of about 160,000 clones, with approximately 88% occurring once and the leading ten covering 9.1%. Sequenced sample: peripheral blood. The receptor source for this set is a woman aged 80 or over with active or convalescent COVID-19.

This chain links TRBV19 with TRBJ2-3; 9 nucleotides line up with TRBD1. Germline CDR1 and CDR2: LNHDA and SQIVND (reference sequence). CDR3 size: 14 residues. V lost 7 bases and J lost 5; bases outside the gene matches: 7. The CDR3 protein is CASNDRGRGDTQYF. CDR3 nucleotide sequence: TGTGCCAGTAACGACAGGGGGAGGGGAGATACGCAGTATTTT.

V gene TRBV5-1 combines with J gene TRBJ2-3; weak D call: TRBD2 (5 bases). The germline V gene has CDR1 SGHRS and CDR2 YFSETQ. With 7 bases removed from V and 0 bases from J, the gap between germline ends came to 12 bases. There are 14 residues in the CDR3. In DNA, the CDR3 is TGCGCCAGCGGGGAGACCACTAGCACAGATACGCAGTATTTT. It translates to CASGETTSTDTQYF.

V is TRBV18 and J is TRBJ2-7; 10 bases align to TRBD1. Germline V gene data show CDR1 as KGHSH and CDR2 as LQKENI. The CDR3 covers 12 residues. V shed 6 bases, J shed 6 bases, and the junction held 2 bases outside the gene matches. The CDR3 DNA reads TGTGCCAGCTCTAGGGACAGGGGCGAGCAGTACTTC. Residues: CASSRDRGEQYF.

This clone showed up just a few times. The V call is TRBV3-1 (or the pseudogene TRBV3-2), the J call TRBJ2-1, with D tentatively TRBD2 (6 bases). The CDR3 has 13 amino acids. Germline loops: CDR1 LGHDT, CDR2 YNNKEL (reference sequence). Trimming cost V 5 bases and J 8 bases, with 13 bases left between them. CDR3 sequence reads: CASSGGLHDEQFF. Written as DNA, the CDR3 is TGTGCCAGCAGCGGGGGACTGCACGATGAGCAGTTCTTC.

The chain carries TRBV7-8 and TRBJ1-1; the D is unclear. The CDR3 is 14 amino acids. Trimming stripped 6 bases from V and 5 bases from J, with 16 bases between. Germline CDR1 reads SGHVS; CDR2 reads FQNEAQ. The CDR3 here is CASSQNSRGTEAFF. The CDR3 DNA follows: TGTGCCAGCAGTCAGAACAGTCGTGGGACTGAAGCTTTCTTT. The whole variable domain, remainder taken from reference TRBV7-8 and TRBJ1-1, is GAGVSQSPRYKVAKRGQDVALRCDPISGHVSLFWYQQALGQGPEFLTYFQNEAQLDKSGLPSDRFFAERPEGSVSTLKIQRTQQEDSAVYLCASSQNSRGTEAFFGQGTRLTVV.

The gene calls are TRBV5-6 and TRBJ1-4, with TRBD1 matching 7 bases. V shed 0 bases and J 6 bases; nucleotides not matched to a gene: 5. The CDR3 runs to 15 residues. The germline gives CDR1 SGHDT, CDR2 YYEEEE. CDR3 in amino acids: CASSLASGQYEKLFF. Written as DNA, the CDR3 is TGTGCCAGCAGCTTGGCCTCGGGACAGTATGAAAAACTGTTTTTT.

The chain joins TRBV9 to TRBJ2-7; the match to TRBD2 covers 12 bases. The germline gives CDR1 SGDLS, CDR2 YYNGEE. The length of the CDR3 is 15 residues. V dropped 0 bases and J dropped 6; count of bases not matched to a gene: 4. The CDR3 reads CASSVEGLAGREQYF. The CDR3 DNA reads as TGTGCCAGCAGCGTAGAGGGACTAGCGGGCCGCGAGCAGTACTTC.

The gene calls are TRBV5-4 and TRBJ2-7; D unresolved. V shed 1 base and J shed 4 bases, with 15 bases lying between them. Looked up from germline, CDR1 is SGHNT and CDR2 is YYREEE (reference sequence). The CDR3 loop spans 15 amino acids. CDR3: CASSLFGQLLYEQYF. In DNA, the CDR3 is TGTGCCAGCAGCTTGTTTGGGCAGCTCCTGTACGAGCAGTACTTC.

Comments on this clone: The identical CDR3 is also encoded by other nucleotide sequences in the sample. The V gene is TRBV4-3, the J gene TRBJ1-1; D is possibly TRBD1 (6 bases). Germline values: CDR1 LGHNA, CDR2 YSLEER. The CDR3 runs 14 residues. Between the trimmed V and J ends, which lost 0 bases and 5 bases, there was a span of 10 bases. CDR3 sequence reads: CASSQDPGDTEAFF. CDR3 DNA: TGCGCCAGCAGCCAAGATCCAGGGGATACTGAAGCTTTCTTT.

This clone was detected only a few times. The chain links TRBV9 to TRBJ2-2; TRBD2 agrees at 10 bases. There are 17 residues in the CDR3. Germline CDR1 is SGDLS and CDR2 is YYNGEE. V lost 0 bases, J lost 6 bases, and 8 bases stayed unmatched. CDR3 loop: CASSVAGSGGAAGELFF. DNA for the CDR3: TGTGCCAGCAGCGTAGCGGGCAGCGGGGGGGCAGCCGGGGAGCTGTTTTTT.

The gene calls are TRBV4-3 and TRBJ1-2; no firm D call. Trimming took 1 base from V and 14 from J, leaving 14 bases between them. The CDR3 spans 12 residues. From germline, CDR1 is LGHNA and CDR2 YSLEER. CDR3 loop: CASSQALGGVTF. The DNA of the CDR3 is TGCGCCAGCAGCCAAGCCTTGGGAGGCGTTACCTTC.

The chain has TRBV19 and TRBJ2-7; tentative D call: TRBD1 (5 bases). CDR1 and CDR2 (germline): LNHDA, SQIVND (reference sequence). The CDR3 is made up of 15 amino acids. V lost 0 bases and J lost 2, with 11 bases in between. The CDR3 sequence: CASSIEGQGTYEQYF. CDR3 DNA sequence: TGTGCCAGTAGTATAGAAGGGCAGGGCACCTACGAGCAGTACTTC.

This rearrangement joins TRBV10-3 to TRBJ2-5; D gene unclear. The CDR3 has 13 amino acids. Trimming took off 4 bases at V and 3 bases at J, with 9 bases between the two ends. Germline loops: CDR1 ENHRY, CDR2 SYGVKD. This chain's CDR3 is CAISGTNKETQYF. The CDR3 region has the DNA TGTGCCATCAGTGGAACTAACAAAGAGACCCAGTACTTC.

The rearrangement joins TRBV6-5 to TRBJ1-1, with D hard to call. The CDR3 is 16 amino acids. V lost 0 bases and J 1 base, leaving 12 bases between the germline ends. The germline gives CDR1 MNHEY, CDR2 SVGAGI. CDR3: CASSYSSSRGNTEAFF. The CDR3 DNA is TGTGCCAGCAGTTACTCGTCGTCGCGAGGGAACACTGAAGCTTTCTTT.

The V gene is TRBV7-2, the J gene TRBJ1-5, with TRBD1 matching 7 bases. Trimming removed 5 bases from V and 2 bases from J; junction bases left unmatched: 9. Germline V lookup: CDR1 SGHTA, CDR2 FQGNSA. The CDR3 is 16 amino acids. The chain's CDR3 is CASSPWTGRGNQPQHF. The CDR3 coding sequence is TGTGCCAGCAGCCCCTGGACAGGCAGGGGCAATCAGCCCCAGCATTTT.

V gene TRBV6-4 combines with J gene TRBJ1-5; TRBD1 matches 9 bases. Per germline, CDR1 MRHNA and CDR2 SNTAGT. This CDR3 has 16 residues. The junction had 6 bases not matched to a gene; V was cut back by 2 bases and J by 4 bases. The CDR3: CASSDGQGQGNQPQHF. For the CDR3, the DNA is TGTGCCAGCAGTGACGGTCAGGGACAGGGTAATCAGCCCCAGCATTTT.

This chain connects TRBV30 to TRBJ1-5; TRBD1 is a possible D gene (6 bases). Deletions cut 0 bases from V and 4 bases from J, with 10 bases between. Germline V CDR1 and CDR2: GTSNPN, SVGIG (reference sequence). This CDR3 has 14 residues. CDR3 sequence: CAWSVDSGNQPQHF. CDR3 bases: TGTGCCTGGAGTGTGGACAGTGGAAATCAGCCCCAGCATTTT.

This sequence joins TRBV18 and TRBJ2-4; 10 bases match TRBD2. V lost 3 bases, J lost 7 bases, and 6 bases stayed unmatched. This CDR3 contains 15 residues. CDR1 KGHSH and CDR2 LQKENI come from the germline V gene. CDR3 nucleotide sequence: TGTGCCAGCTCACCCCCGGGACTAGCGTTGAACATTCAGTACTTC. Encoded protein: CASSPPGLALNIQYF.

A note on this clone: Other DNA sequences in this specimen translate into the identical CDR3. V and J are TRBV6-5 and TRBJ1-1; 8 nucleotides match TRBD1. Unmatched junction bases numbered 8, after V lost 6 bases and J lost 5 bases. Germline CDR1 is MNHEY and CDR2 is SVGAGI. This CDR3 has 14 amino acids. The chain's CDR3 is CASSWTGRDTEAFF. CDR3 sequence (DNA): TGTGCCAGCAGCTGGACAGGGCGAGATACTGAAGCTTTCTTT.

The chain couples TRBV7-8 to TRBJ2-7, with D unclear. Looked up from germline, CDR1 is SGHVS and CDR2 is FQNEAQ. With 5 bases removed from V and 3 bases from J, the gap between germline ends came to 8 bases. The CDR3 is 12 amino acids. This chain's CDR3 is CASSLANYEQYF. In DNA, the CDR3 is TGTGCCAGCAGCCTCGCTAACTACGAGCAGTACTTC.

This chain uses TRBV24-1 with TRBJ2-3; TRBD2 matches 7 bases. Germline V lookup: CDR1 KGHDR, CDR2 SFDVKD. The V gene end was trimmed by 4 bases and the J gene end by 5 bases; junction bases not matched to a gene: 17. The CDR3 contains 18 residues. Here the CDR3 reads CATSEAGTGSGRGDTQYF. The CDR3 region has the DNA TGTGCCACCAGTGAGGCCGGTACGGGATCGGGGAGGGGAGATACGCAGTATTTT.

This rearrangement joins TRBV5-4 to TRBJ1-1; 7 bases map to TRBD1. Trimming cost V 4 bases and J 1 base; bases outside gene matches: 1. The CDR3 totals 13 residues. Germline V gene lookup returns CDR1 SGHNT and CDR2 YYREEE (reference sequence). In DNA form, the CDR3 reads TGTGCCAGCAGCCCAGGGGGGAACACTGAAGCTTTCTTT. It yields the protein CASSPGGNTEAFF.

This clone appeared a single time. The V gene is TRBV9, the J gene TRBJ2-1; a possible D gene is TRBD2 (6 bases). The CDR3 is 14 residues long. Germline CDR1 reads SGDLS; CDR2 reads YYNGEE. Trimming removed 0 bases from V and 6 bases from J, with 10 bases in between. The CDR3 DNA sequence: TGTGCCAGCAGCGTAGAGATGGGACTCAATGAGCAGTTCTTC. It yields the protein CASSVEMGLNEQFF.

V is TRBV5-6 and J is TRBJ1-3; D possibly corresponds to TRBD1 (6 bases). Germline loops: CDR1 SGHDT, CDR2 YYEEEE. The CDR3 is 15 amino acids. The V and J ends lost 3 bases and 4 bases respectively, with 14 bases between them. DNA of the CDR3: TGTGCCAGCAGCTACAGGGCCCTTGGAGGAAACACCATATATTTT. It specifies CASSYRALGGNTIYF.

The genes are TRBV20-1 and TRBJ2-7, with a weak D call TRBD1 (6 bases). The CDR3 extends over 10 amino acids. From germline, CDR1 is DFQATT and CDR2 SNEGSKA (reference sequence). Trimming removed 6 bases at V and 6 bases at J, with 9 bases between. The CDR3 DNA is TGCAGTGCCCAGGGGTTCGAGCAGTACTTC. It encodes CSAQGFEQYF.

CDR3: CASSPRYTEAFF. CDR3 DNA sequence: TGTGCCAGTAGCCCCCGGTACACTGAAGCTTTCTTT. The V gene is TRBV19, the J gene TRBJ1-1; no clear D. This CDR3 region has 12 residues. The germline V and J ends were trimmed by 6 bases and 3 bases, with 8 bases remaining between them. Germline lookup yields CDR1 LNHDA and CDR2 SQIVND (reference sequence). The full variable domain, in which reference TRBV19 and TRBJ1-1 provide the parts outside the CDR3, is DGGITQSPKYLFRKEGQNVTLSCEQNLNHDAMYWYRQDPGQGLRLIYYSQIVNDFQKGDIAEGYSVSREKKESFPLTVTSAQKNPTAFYLCASSPRYTEAFFGQGTRLTVV.

The V gene is TRBV7-2, the J gene TRBJ2-7, with 7 bases matching TRBD2. Trimming at V came to 1 base and at J to 4 bases, leaving 7 bases not matched to a gene. The length of the CDR3 is 15 residues. Germline CDR1 is SGHTA and CDR2 is FQGNSA. DNA of the CDR3: TGTGCCAGCAGCTTAGGGGGGGAGGGACTTTACGAGCAGTACTTC. Translating it yields CASSLGGEGLYEQYF.

V gene TRBV7-6 combines with J gene TRBJ1-6; maybe TRBD1 (5 bases). The CDR3 consists of 15 residues. Germline V CDR1 and CDR2: SGHVS, FNYEAQ. The V and J ends lost 8 bases and 2 bases respectively, with 13 bases between them. CDR3 sequence: CASGPGITYNSPLHF. The DNA for the CDR3 is TGTGCCAGCGGTCCAGGGATAACCTATAATTCACCCCTCCACTTT.

The gene calls are TRBV5-1 and TRBJ1-1, with D unclear. CDR1 and CDR2 from the germline V gene are SGHRS and YFSETQ. The CDR3 length is 13 residues. Trimming stripped 7 bases from V and 0 bases from J, with 10 bases between. CDR3 sequence reads: CASRAAVNTEAFF. DNA of the CDR3: TGCGCCAGCCGCGCGGCGGTGAACACTGAAGCTTTCTTT.

The chain employs TRBV2 and TRBJ1-3; D gene unclear. The CDR3 loop spans 15 amino acids. Germline lookup yields CDR1 SNHLY and CDR2 FYNNEI. Trimming took 5 bases from V and 0 from J, leaving 11 bases between them. CDR3 in DNA: TGTGCCAGCAGTCAAGGCCCACTCTCTGGAAACACCATATATTTT. This encodes CASSQGPLSGNTIYF.